This paragraph covers one TCR beta chain sequence. The antigen remains unidentified. This sample is part of a study of T and B cells in COVID-19 patients. The overall study: Peripheral blood came from COVID-19 patients with active infection or after recovery.

V trimming: 5 bases; J trimming: 0 bases; junction bases outside the gene matches: 12. The CDR3 spans 19 residues. Germline CDR1 reads SEHNR; CDR2 reads FQNEAQ (reference sequence). Multiplex PCR with BIOMED2 TRB-A/B primer pools amplified TRB rearrangements. TCRdb re-derived calls from the multiplex PCR reads in MiXCR, one entry per CDR3 protein. The sample lists about 3,300 distinct CDR3 sequences, 28% occurring once. General observations from the study: CD4+, regulatory T cell, CD8+ and sorted SARS-CoV-2-responsive or tetramer+ T cells were not yet sequenced. Blood from mildly ill patients while symptomatic, and early samples from severe cases, were scarce.

TRB was amplified from about 250-500 ng of blood genomic DNA. The rearrangement links TRBV7-9 to TRBJ2-1, with 11 bases that match TRBD2. The sequenced sample was blood. The clonotype originates from a human donor with active COVID-19. The donor label of this sample is uncertain. This chain's CDR3 is CASSATLAGVLSSYNEQFF. CDR3 bases: TGTGCCAGCAGCGCAACACTAGCGGGGGTTCTAAGCTCCTACAATGAGCAGTTCTTC.